This TCR beta chain was observed in a study of identical twins. Germline V lookup: CDR1 DFQATT, CDR2 SNEGSKA (reference sequence). V was pared by 3 bases and J by 3 bases, with 10 bases of the junction left unmatched. The CDR3 totals 15 residues. TCRdb re-called the 5' RACE reads through MiXCR, storing one row per CDR3 protein. The sample shows roughly 1,500,000 distinct CDR3 sequences, around a third of them seen only once. The receptor's source is a newborn girl in good health. The rearrangement links TRBV20-1 to TRBJ2-7; TRBD1 agrees at 8 bases. The sequenced sample consisted of cord blood. The CDR3 DNA follows: TGCAGTGCTAGGAGTCTCCGGGACAGGTACTACGAGCAGTACTTC. This gives the protein CSARSLRDRYYEQYF.